A selection of T cell receptor beta chains follows, all from one sample in a study of glioma-infiltrating T cells after dendritic cell vaccination. Using immunoSEQ multiplex PCR, the repertoire was profiled, and TCRdb retains in-frame clones only, with some absent. This sample has around 60,000 clones, with around nine tenths found just once. The sequences come from blood, collected after dendritic cell vaccination. The receptor source for this set is a human donor with glioblastoma. Each CDR3 is given with its conserved first and last residue. The order of the fields is CDR3 DNA, CDR3 protein, D gene, J gene, V gene, clone size. A D gene is named only where the DNA matches it firmly. Some rows have no size entry. The others give once, few or many, or a class for an expanded clone.

CDR3 DNA: TGTGCCAGCAGCTACCTTCCGACAGGGCAATACGAGCAGTACTTC; CDR3 protein: CASSYLPTGQYEQYF; D gene: TRBD1; J gene: TRBJ2-7; V gene: TRBV7-6; clone size: .
CDR3 DNA: TGTGCCAGTAGTAGCCGACAGGGGAGCAACTATGGCTACACCTTC; CDR3 protein: CASSSRQGSNYGYTF; D gene: TRBD1; J gene: TRBJ1-2; V gene: TRBV19; clone size: .
CDR3 DNA: TGTGCCAGCAGCCCACGGACAGGGGGCGACTCCGAGCAGTACTTC; CDR3 protein: CASSPRTGGDSEQYF; D gene: TRBD1; J gene: TRBJ2-7; V gene: TRBV5-4; clone size: .
CDR3 DNA: TGCGCCAGCAGCTTTTTAGCTCGGGGGAGCGGTTACAATGAGCAGTTCTTC; CDR3 protein: CASSFLARGSGYNEQFF; D gene: .; J gene: TRBJ2-1; V gene: TRBV5-1; clone size: .
CDR3 DNA: TGTGCCAGCAGCACCTTTACAGGGGTTGAACGGCCCCAGCATTTT; CDR3 protein: CASSTFTGVERPQHF; D gene: TRBD1; J gene: TRBJ1-5; V gene: TRBV5-8; clone size: once
CDR3 DNA: TGTGCCAGCAGCCTCACCCGGGACAGATATAATTCACCCCTCCACTTT; CDR3 protein: CASSLTRDRYNSPLHF; D gene: TRBD1; J gene: TRBJ1-6; V gene: TRBV9; clone size: .
CDR3 DNA: TGTGCCAGCAGCGAGGACAGGGGGCCTGGAAACACCATATATTTT; CDR3 protein: CASSEDRGPGNTIYF; D gene: TRBD1; J gene: TRBJ1-3; V gene: TRBV7-9; clone size: .
CDR3 DNA: TGTGCCAGTAGTATGTATTTGAACACTGAAGCTTTCTTT; CDR3 protein: CASSMYLNTEAFF; D gene: .; J gene: TRBJ1-1; V gene: TRBV19; clone size: .
CDR3 DNA: TGTGCCAGCAGTGACGGGACAGGCCCTTACTATGGCTACACCTTC; CDR3 protein: CASSDGTGPYYGYTF; D gene: TRBD1; J gene: TRBJ1-2; V gene: TRBV2; clone size: .
CDR3 DNA: TGTGCCAGCAGTGGGACAGGGGCGCAAGAGACCCAGTACTTC; CDR3 protein: CASSGTGAQETQYF; D gene: TRBD1; J gene: TRBJ2-5; V gene: TRBV7-9; clone size: .
CDR3 DNA: TGTGCCAGCAGCTTAAGGTCCAGGGTAGGTAGCAATCAGCCCCAGCATTTT; CDR3 protein: CASSLRSRVGSNQPQHF; D gene: .; J gene: TRBJ1-5; V gene: TRBV7-2; clone size: once
CDR3 DNA: TGTGCCAGCTCACCGCTAGGGACAGGGGGACGGGAGACCCAGTACTTC; CDR3 protein: CASSPLGTGGRETQYF; D gene: TRBD1; J gene: TRBJ2-5; V gene: TRBV18; clone size: once
CDR3 DNA: TGTGCCAGCAGCTTGGGTGGGACAGGGAACACTGAAGCTTTCTTT; CDR3 protein: CASSLGGTGNTEAFF; D gene: TRBD1; J gene: TRBJ1-1; V gene: TRBV5-4; clone size: .
CDR3 DNA: TGTGCCAGTAGTATGACTGTGAACACTGAAGCTTTCTTT; CDR3 protein: CASSMTVNTEAFF; D gene: .; J gene: TRBJ1-1; V gene: TRBV19; clone size: once
CDR3 DNA: TGTGCCAGTAGTATTGGTGGGGACAGGGATCTTCAGACCCAGTACTTC; CDR3 protein: CASSIGGDRDLQTQYF; D gene: TRBD1; J gene: TRBJ2-5; V gene: TRBV19; clone size: .
CDR3 DNA: TGTGCCAGCAGTGAAGAGGGAGGGGGGGCCAAAAACATTCAGTACTTC; CDR3 protein: CASSEEGGGAKNIQYF; D gene: .; J gene: TRBJ2-4; V gene: TRBV6-1; clone size: once
CDR3 DNA: TGTGCCATCAGTGTTATGGGAGGGCCTCAGGAGACCCAGTACTTC; CDR3 protein: CAISVMGGPQETQYF; D gene: TRBD2; J gene: TRBJ2-5; V gene: TRBV10-3; clone size: .
CDR3 DNA: TGCAGCGTGGGGGACGGGGGGTATGGCTACACCTTC; CDR3 protein: CSVGDGGYGYTF; D gene: .; J gene: TRBJ1-2; V gene: TRBV29-1; clone size: .
CDR3 DNA: TGTGCCAGCAGAACTAAATACGAGCAGTACTTC; CDR3 protein: CASRTKYEQYF; D gene: .; J gene: TRBJ2-7; V gene: TRBV6-6; clone size: .
CDR3 DNA: TGTGCCAGTAGTATCGGGGTTGACGAGCAGTACTTC; CDR3 protein: CASSIGVDEQYF; D gene: .; J gene: TRBJ2-7; V gene: TRBV19; clone size: .
CDR3 DNA: TGTGCCTGGAGAACCCCGGGACAGGGGGGAGAAGCTTTCTTT; CDR3 protein: CAWRTPGQGGEAFF; D gene: TRBD1; J gene: TRBJ1-1; V gene: TRBV30; clone size: once
CDR3 DNA: TGTGCCTGGAGTGTAGGGACAGGGCAGAACACTGAAGCTTTCTTT; CDR3 protein: CAWSVGTGQNTEAFF; D gene: TRBD1; J gene: TRBJ1-1; V gene: TRBV30; clone size: .
CDR3 DNA: TGCGCCAGCAGCCACCTAGCGGGAGGGGCCTACGAGCAGTACTTC; CDR3 protein: CASSHLAGGAYEQYF; D gene: TRBD2; J gene: TRBJ2-7; V gene: TRBV4-3; clone size: .
CDR3 DNA: TGTGCCAGCAGTTACTCTGGGACAGGGCGCACTGAAGCTTTCTTT; CDR3 protein: CASSYSGTGRTEAFF; D gene: TRBD1; J gene: TRBJ1-1; V gene: TRBV6-5; clone size: .
CDR3 DNA: TGCAGCGTCCAACCTACAGGGAACGGGCCCCAGCATTTT; CDR3 protein: CSVQPTGNGPQHF; D gene: .; J gene: TRBJ1-5; V gene: TRBV29-1; clone size: once
CDR3 DNA: TGTGCCAGCAACCCGAGGGGACAGACAAATCAGCCCCAGCATTTT; CDR3 protein: CASNPRGQTNQPQHF; D gene: TRBD1; J gene: TRBJ1-5; V gene: TRBV2; clone size: once
CDR3 DNA: TGTGCTACTAGTAAGGGAACTAGCGGGAGGGCCCACGAGCAGTACTTC; CDR3 protein: CATSKGTSGRAHEQYF; D gene: TRBD2; J gene: TRBJ2-7; V gene: TRBV5-8; clone size: .
CDR3 DNA: TGTGCCAGCAGTTACCGGAACACTGAAGCTTTCTTT; CDR3 protein: CASSYRNTEAFF; D gene: .; J gene: TRBJ1-1; V gene: TRBV6-5; clone size: .
CDR3 DNA: TGTGCCAGCAGTGTACGGAGGGGGCGCGATCAGCCCCAGCATTTT; CDR3 protein: CASSVRRGRDQPQHF; D gene: TRBD1; J gene: TRBJ1-5; V gene: TRBV2; clone size: once
CDR3 DNA: TGCGCCAGCAGCGTCGTTCGGACAGGGGTTAACTATGGCTACACCTTC; CDR3 protein: CASSVVRTGVNYGYTF; D gene: TRBD1; J gene: TRBJ1-2; V gene: TRBV5-1; clone size: once
CDR3 DNA: TGCGCCAGCAGCTTGACTAGCGGGAGCTACTACGAGCAGTACTTC; CDR3 protein: CASSLTSGSYYEQYF; D gene: TRBD2; J gene: TRBJ2-7; V gene: TRBV5-1; clone size: few
CDR3 DNA: TGCAGCGCCGTTGTTAGCGGGGGAGAGGAGCAGTTCTTC; CDR3 protein: CSAVVSGGEEQFF; D gene: TRBD2; J gene: TRBJ2-1; V gene: TRBV29-1; clone size: .
CDR3 DNA: TGCAGCGTTGGCCTAAATGGCTACACCTTC; CDR3 protein: CSVGLNGYTF; D gene: .; J gene: TRBJ1-2; V gene: TRBV29-1; clone size: .
CDR3 DNA: TGTGCTAGTGGTTTGGCAGAGGTGGCCAAAGCTTTCTTT; CDR3 protein: CASGLAEVAKAFF; D gene: .; J gene: TRBJ1-1; V gene: TRBV12-5; clone size: .
CDR3 DNA: TGCAGCGTTGAAGCGTGGGACAGTTTCTCTGGGGCCAACGTCCTGACTTTC; CDR3 protein: CSVEAWDSFSGANVLTF; D gene: TRBD1; J gene: TRBJ2-6; V gene: TRBV29-1; clone size: .
CDR3 DNA: TGTGCCAGCAGTTACTCGAACGGGGTAGAGGGCTACACCTTC; CDR3 protein: CASSYSNGVEGYTF; D gene: .; J gene: TRBJ1-2; V gene: TRBV6-5; clone size: .
CDR3 DNA: TGTGCCTCGTGGACTAGCGGGAGGTCCTACAATGAGCAGTTCTTC; CDR3 protein: CASWTSGRSYNEQFF; D gene: TRBD2; J gene: TRBJ2-1; V gene: TRBV30; clone size: .
CDR3 DNA: TGTGCCAGTAGCGGGACAGGGGGCGCGGTCGCGAACGCTGAAGCTTTCTTT; CDR3 protein: CASSGTGGAVANAEAFF; D gene: TRBD1; J gene: TRBJ1-1; V gene: TRBV19; clone size: .
CDR3 DNA: TGTGCCAGCGGCCCAGGGTCTAGCTCTGGAAACACCATATATTTT; CDR3 protein: CASGPGSSSGNTIYF; D gene: .; J gene: TRBJ1-3; V gene: TRBV7-9; clone size: .
CDR3 DNA: TGTGCCAGCGGACTAGCGGGGGGCCTCATTCGGACCGGGGAGCTGTTTTTT; CDR3 protein: CASGLAGGLIRTGELFF; D gene: TRBD2; J gene: TRBJ2-2; V gene: TRBV27; clone size: .
CDR3 DNA: TGTGCCAGTATCTCCCGGGGAGGTAGCAATCAGCCCCAGCATTTT; CDR3 protein: CASISRGGSNQPQHF; D gene: .; J gene: TRBJ1-5; V gene: TRBV19; clone size: .
CDR3 DNA: TGTGCAAGTCGCTCGGGGCGCAGCGGGGGAGGCACTGAAGCTTTCTTT; CDR3 protein: CASRSGRSGGGTEAFF; D gene: .; J gene: TRBJ1-1; V gene: TRBV12-2; clone size: .
CDR3 DNA: TGTGCCAGCAGCCATGGACAGGGGATGGGCAATCAGCCCCAGCATTTT; CDR3 protein: CASSHGQGMGNQPQHF; D gene: TRBD1; J gene: TRBJ1-5; V gene: TRBV7-2; clone size: .
CDR3 DNA: TGTGCCAGCAGCGGCGGGGCCTCCTACGAGCAGTACTTC; CDR3 protein: CASSGGASYEQYF; D gene: .; J gene: TRBJ2-7; V gene: TRBV5-6; clone size: .
CDR3 DNA: TGTGCCTGGAGTCGCGGGGGCGGATACGAGCAGTACTTC; CDR3 protein: CAWSRGGGYEQYF; D gene: .; J gene: TRBJ2-7; V gene: TRBV30; clone size: .
CDR3 DNA: TGTGCCAGCAGCGTAACAGGTGGGCAAGAGACCCAGTACTTC; CDR3 protein: CASSVTGGQETQYF; D gene: .; J gene: TRBJ2-5; V gene: TRBV9; clone size: .
CDR3 DNA: TGTGCCAGCAGCCTAGGGACTAGCGGGAATAAAGGCAACATTCAGTACTTC; CDR3 protein: CASSLGTSGNKGNIQYF; D gene: TRBD2; J gene: TRBJ2-4; V gene: TRBV11-3; clone size: once
CDR3 DNA: TGTGCCAGCAGCGTTACAGGGACGAGGGGAAACACCATATATTTT; CDR3 protein: CASSVTGTRGNTIYF; D gene: .; J gene: TRBJ1-3; V gene: TRBV9; clone size: once
CDR3 DNA: TGTGCCAGTAGTTGGAGCTCTGGAAACACCATATATTTT; CDR3 protein: CASSWSSGNTIYF; D gene: .; J gene: TRBJ1-3; V gene: TRBV19; clone size: few
CDR3 DNA: TGTGCCAGCACCGTGGGTGCTAGACCCTACGAGCAGTACTTC; CDR3 protein: CASTVGARPYEQYF; D gene: .; J gene: TRBJ2-7; V gene: TRBV28; clone size: .
CDR3 DNA: TGTGCCAGCAGCCCCCCCGCAACTAGCGCCAACTCCTACGAGCAGTACTTC; CDR3 protein: CASSPPATSANSYEQYF; D gene: TRBD2; J gene: TRBJ2-7; V gene: TRBV9; clone size: .
CDR3 DNA: TGCGCCAGCAGCTTGGAAGGAGGGACTAATTCACCCCTCCACTTT; CDR3 protein: CASSLEGGTNSPLHF; D gene: .; J gene: TRBJ1-6; V gene: TRBV5-1; clone size: .
CDR3 DNA: TGTGCCAGCAGCTTGGCGACAGGTAATTCACCCCTCCACTTT; CDR3 protein: CASSLATGNSPLHF; D gene: .; J gene: TRBJ1-6; V gene: TRBV5-6; clone size: .
CDR3 DNA: TGTGCCAGCAGTGACCCTCGGGGGAGCGGGAGGGCCCGACGGTACTTC; CDR3 protein: CASSDPRGSGRARRYF; D gene: TRBD2; J gene: TRBJ2-7; V gene: TRBV6-1; clone size: few
CDR3 DNA: TGTGCCAGCAGCAAAGAAGGAGGACGGAGGTATAATAGCACAGATACGCAGTATTTT; CDR3 protein: CASSKEGGRRYNSTDTQYF; D gene: .; J gene: TRBJ2-3; V gene: TRBV21-1; clone size: .
CDR3 DNA: TGTGCCAGCAGTTACCGCGGACAGGGAGGGGGTTACGAGCAGTACTTC; CDR3 protein: CASSYRGQGGGYEQYF; D gene: .; J gene: TRBJ2-7; V gene: TRBV6-6; clone size: .
CDR3 DNA: TGTGCCAGCAGTGGACAGGGGACAAACACTGAAGCTTTCTTT; CDR3 protein: CASSGQGTNTEAFF; D gene: TRBD1; J gene: TRBJ1-1; V gene: TRBV6-1; clone size: .
CDR3 DNA: TGTGCCAGTAGTATTCCTGGTGGGCCAGATACGCAGTATTTT; CDR3 protein: CASSIPGGPDTQYF; D gene: .; J gene: TRBJ2-3; V gene: TRBV19; clone size: once
CDR3 DNA: TGCGCCAGCAGCCAAGATTTTCTGATATGGGCAGGGGCATACAATGAGCAGTTCTTC; CDR3 protein: CASSQDFLIWAGAYNEQFF; D gene: .; J gene: TRBJ2-1; V gene: TRBV4-1; clone size: .